The entry below describes one T cell receptor beta chain. Antigen specificity is unknown. This sample was included in a study of OX40 agonist ivuxolimab in advanced cancers. At the level of the study: Of the patients, three showed partial responses, one with hepatocellular carcinoma and two with cutaneous melanoma. Study conclusions and caveats: The authors did not determine the antigen specificity of the expanded peripheral T cells. Expanded clones were, on average, more numerous in CD8+ T cells than in CD4+.

The data were produced by immunoSEQ multiplex PCR, yet TCRdb's version contains in-frame clones alone and is incomplete. The sample records about 23,000 clones, 83% being singletons. Blood sampling took place at baseline, cycle 4 day 1, and cycle 7 day 1. CDR1 is SGHNT, CDR2 YYREEE, per germline (reference sequence). The CDR3 runs to 14 residues. V dropped 2 bases and J dropped 8 bases, with 16 bases sitting between them. The clonotype originates from an adult with an advanced solid tumor such as melanoma, head and neck, liver or kidney cancer. Source: CD4+ or CD8+ T cells sorted from blood, taken in a trial of the OX40 agonist ivuxolimab. The V and J genes are TRBV5-4 and TRBJ1-2; possibly TRBD1 for D (5 bases). The CDR3 DNA reads TGTGCCAGCAGCTTTGGGGGTGGGAGTAGCGGCTACACCTTC. It translates to CASSFGGGSSGYTF. The variable domain in full, with the rest retrieved from reference TRBV5-4 and TRBJ1-2, is ETGVTQSPTHLIKTRGQQVTLRCSSQSGHNTVSWYQQALGQGPQFIFQYYREEENGRGNFPPRFSGLQFPNYSSELNVNALELDDSALYLCASSFGGGSSGYTFGSGTRLTVV.